A selection of T cell receptor beta chains follows, all from one sample in a study of identical twins. TCRdb called the 5' RACE reads again in MiXCR, with one record for every CDR3 protein. The repertoire holds about 190,000 distinct CDR3 sequences, with less than 20% as singletons. The same specimen was also included in a second study, on T cells expressing NK-cell markers.

Sequencing was done on a sample of CD8+ T cells sorted from blood. All receptors derive from a woman aged 18-29 years in good health. The CDR3 runs from the conserved cysteine through the conserved F or W. D genes are given only for firm matches. Rows may omit the clone size; those that give it use once, few, many or a size class.

>TRBV7-6|TRBD1|few|TRBJ1-6
TGTGCCAGCAGCCCCGGACAGGCCGGAACCCCCCTCCACTTT
CASSPGQAGTPLHF
>TRBV2|.|few|TRBJ2-7
TGTGCCAGTTCGTACCGGGACTACGAGCAGTACTTC
CASSYRDYEQYF
>TRBV13|.|few|TRBJ2-7
TGTGCCAGCAGCGCCGGGATCCACTCCTACGAGCAGTACTTC
CASSAGIHSYEQYF
>TRBV20-1|.|few|TRBJ2-1
TGCAGTGCTAGAGGGACTACGAATAATGAGCAGTTCTTC
CSARGTTNNEQFF
>TRBV30|.|.|TRBJ2-7
TGTGCCTGGGAGGACCCCGGTAGTAGCTCCTACGAGCAGTACTTC
CAWEDPGSSSYEQYF
>TRBV12-3/TRBV12-4|.|.|TRBJ2-7
TGTGCCAGCGGAAGTACCTACGAGCAGTACTTC
CASGSTYEQYF
>TRBV6-5|TRBD1|few|TRBJ2-3
TGTGCCAGCAGTTACTCGGACAGGAATCCCTCAGATACGCAGTATTTT
CASSYSDRNPSDTQYF
>TRBV4-1|TRBD1|.|TRBJ1-1
TGCGCCAGCAGCCAAGGTCCGGGACAGATGAACACTGAAGCTTTCTTT
CASSQGPGQMNTEAFF
>TRBV9|.|.|TRBJ1-1
TGTGCCAGCAGCGTTGGGTCAGAGACAGCAATCTTT
CASSVGSETAIF
>TRBV12-3/TRBV12-4|TRBD2|few|TRBJ2-3
TGTGCCAGCAGCTGGGACCTAGCGGGGGGGAGCACAGATACGCAGTATTTT
CASSWDLAGGSTDTQYF
>TRBV12-3/TRBV12-4|.|many|TRBJ2-2
TGTGCCAGCAGTTTACTAGCGAGGGCCGGGGAGCTGTTTTTT
CASSLLARAGELFF
>TRBV12-3/TRBV12-4|.|many|TRBJ2-7
TGTGCCAGCAGTTTTTCCCCTGACGAGCAGTACTTC
CASSFSPDEQYF
>TRBV4-3|TRBD2|.|TRBJ2-1
TGCGCCAGCAGCCAAGAACCACTAGCGGCGGACAATGAGCAGTTCTTC
CASSQEPLAADNEQFF
>TRBV20-1|.|.|TRBJ2-3
TGCAGTGCTAGCGGGGATACAGATACGCAGTATTTT
CSASGDTDTQYF
>TRBV20-1|TRBD2|.|TRBJ2-1
TGCAGTGCTAGACCACTAGCGGGGATGAGCTACAATGAGCAGTTCTTC
CSARPLAGMSYNEQFF
>TRBV12-3/TRBV12-4|TRBD1|.|TRBJ2-7
TGTGCCAGCAGCCTAGGGGGACAGGATGCCTACGAGCAGTACTTC
CASSLGGQDAYEQYF
>TRBV5-6|.|few|TRBJ1-2
TGTGCCAGCAGCTTCGGAGACAGTCTCTATGGCTACACCTTC
CASSFGDSLYGYTF
>TRBV27|TRBD2|.|TRBJ2-3
TGTGCCAGCAGTTCCCCGGGACTAGCGGGGATAGATACGCAGTATTTT
CASSSPGLAGIDTQYF
>TRBV11-2|TRBD2|few|TRBJ2-3
TGTGCCACCGCGGGTCTGCCGGGACTAGCGGGAGGTACGCAGTATTTT
CATAGLPGLAGGTQYF
>TRBV6-5|.|few|TRBJ1-6
TGTGCCAGCAGTTACTCTCCCCGGGTTAGCTCCTATAATTCACCCCTCCACTTT
CASSYSPRVSSYNSPLHF
>TRBV7-2|.|.|TRBJ2-3
TGTGCCAGCAGCATGACGGGGTACATGAGTAGCACAGATACGCAGTATTTT
CASSMTGYMSSTDTQYF
>TRBV5-4|TRBD2|.|TRBJ2-2
TGTGCCAGCAGCTTGTTCGGCGGGAGGGCGATTACCGGGGAGCTGTTTTTT
CASSLFGGRAITGELFF
>TRBV20-1|.|.|TRBJ2-2
TGCAGTGCTAGAGATCGGAAGGCCACCGGGGAGCTGTTTTTT
CSARDRKATGELFF
>TRBV19|TRBD1|once|TRBJ1-2
TGTGCCAGTTGGGACAGTACCTATGGCTACACCTTC
CASWDSTYGYTF
>TRBV12-3/TRBV12-4|.|.|TRBJ2-7
TGTGCCAGCAGTCCGAACCGCTACGAGCAGTACTTC
CASSPNRYEQYF
>TRBV4-3|.|few|TRBJ2-3
TGCGCCAGCAGCCAAGGGAAAACTTGGAGGCTCACAGATACGCAGTATTTT
CASSQGKTWRLTDTQYF
>TRBV4-2|.|.|TRBJ2-7
TGTGCCAGCAGCCAAGGAGAGTACGAGCAGTACTTC
CASSQGEYEQYF
>TRBV9|TRBD2|few|TRBJ2-3
TGTGCCAGCAGCGTAGGAGTAGCGGGTAAAGTACTGATAGGAGATACGCAGTATTTT
CASSVGVAGKVLIGDTQYF
>TRBV29-1|TRBD2|few|TRBJ2-5
TGCAGCGTTAACCAGCGGGGGGGCTTGGGAGAGACCCAGTACTTC
CSVNQRGGLGETQYF
>TRBV10-3|TRBD2|few|TRBJ2-7
TGTGCCATCAGTGGTACTAGCGGGCGGACCACCTACGAGCAGTACTTC
CAISGTSGRTTYEQYF
>TRBV2|.|.|TRBJ2-7
TGTGCCAGCAGTGAAGGAGACACCGAGCAGTACTTC
CASSEGDTEQYF
>TRBV5-1|.|.|TRBJ2-5
TGCGCCAGCAGCCCGGCCCGGGTGGACGAAGAGACCCAGTACTTC
CASSPARVDEETQYF
>TRBV2|TRBD1|.|TRBJ1-1
TGTGCCATGAGCCGGGACAGTAATTCTGAAGCTTTCTTT
CAMSRDSNSEAFF
>TRBV21-1|.|few|TRBJ1-1
TGTGCCAGCGGATATTCGGGACAGGGAGGCAACACTGAAGCTTTCTTT
CASGYSGQGGNTEAFF
>TRBV25-1|TRBD2|few|TRBJ2-7
TGTGCCAGCAGTGAAGGACTAGCGGGAGTTGGCTACGAGCAGTACTTC
CASSEGLAGVGYEQYF